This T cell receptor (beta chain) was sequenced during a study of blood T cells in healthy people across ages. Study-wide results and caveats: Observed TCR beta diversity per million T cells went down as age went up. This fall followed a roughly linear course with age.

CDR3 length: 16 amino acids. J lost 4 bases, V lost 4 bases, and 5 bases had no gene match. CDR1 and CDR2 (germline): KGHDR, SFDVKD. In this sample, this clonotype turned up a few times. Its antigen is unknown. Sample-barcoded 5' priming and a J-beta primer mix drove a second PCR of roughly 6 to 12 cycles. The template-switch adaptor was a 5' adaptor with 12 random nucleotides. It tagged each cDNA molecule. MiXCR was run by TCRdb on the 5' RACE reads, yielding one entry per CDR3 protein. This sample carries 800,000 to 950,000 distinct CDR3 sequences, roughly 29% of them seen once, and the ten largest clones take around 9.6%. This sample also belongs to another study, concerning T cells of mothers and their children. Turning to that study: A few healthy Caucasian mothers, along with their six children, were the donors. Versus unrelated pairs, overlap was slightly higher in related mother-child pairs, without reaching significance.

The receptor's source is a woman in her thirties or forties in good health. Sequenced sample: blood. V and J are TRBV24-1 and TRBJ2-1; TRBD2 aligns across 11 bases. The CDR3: CATSDPGTSGYNEQFF. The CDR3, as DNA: TGTGCCACCAGTGACCCCGGGACTAGCGGTTACAATGAGCAGTTCTTC.